This TCR beta chain originates from a study of T cell responses to AZD1222 COVID-19 vaccine. Germline values: CDR1 PRHDT, CDR2 FYEKMQ (reference sequence). The CDR3 runs 12 residues. Trimming took 5 bases from V and 13 from J; bases not matched to a gene: 8. Using immunoSEQ multiplex PCR, the repertoire was profiled, and TCRdb retains in-frame clones only, with some absent. The sample includes tens of thousands of clones, about 89% of them seen just once. Specimen: peripheral blood, collected on day 0 of MenACWY control vaccination. The genes are TRBV13 and TRBJ2-1, with TRBD2 identical over 7 bases. This TCR was sampled from an adult in good health. In DNA form, the CDR3 reads TGTGCCAGCAGCACGGGACTACAAACACAGTTCTTC. Protein: CASSTGLQTQFF. The whole variable domain, remainder taken from reference TRBV13 and TRBJ2-1, is AAGVIQSPRHLIKEKRETATLKCYPIPRHDTVYWYQQGPGQDPQFLISFYEKMQSDKGSIPDRFSAQQFSDYHSELNMSSLELGDSALYFCASSTGLQTQFFGPGTRLTVL.